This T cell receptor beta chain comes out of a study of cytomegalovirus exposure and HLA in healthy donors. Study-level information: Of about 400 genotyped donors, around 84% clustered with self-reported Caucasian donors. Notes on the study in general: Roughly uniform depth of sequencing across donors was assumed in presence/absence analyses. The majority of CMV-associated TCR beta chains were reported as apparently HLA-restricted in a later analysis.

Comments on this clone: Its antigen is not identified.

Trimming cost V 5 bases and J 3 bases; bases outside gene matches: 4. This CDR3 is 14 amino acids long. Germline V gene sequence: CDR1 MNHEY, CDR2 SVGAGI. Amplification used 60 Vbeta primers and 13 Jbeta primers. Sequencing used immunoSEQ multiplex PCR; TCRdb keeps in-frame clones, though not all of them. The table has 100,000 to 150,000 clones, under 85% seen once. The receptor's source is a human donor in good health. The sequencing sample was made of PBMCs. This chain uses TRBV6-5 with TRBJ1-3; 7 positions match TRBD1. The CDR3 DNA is TGTGCCAGCAGTAAACAGGGGATTGGAAACACCATATATTTT. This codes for CASSKQGIGNTIYF.